Detailed here is one TCR beta chain. The PCR employed 60 Vbeta primers together with 13 Jbeta primers. Only in-frame clones appear in the TCRdb table, and some are missing; sequencing was by immunoSEQ multiplex PCR. The listing contains roughly 120,000 clones. These data originate in a study of cytomegalovirus exposure and HLA in healthy donors. The V end lost 5 bases, the J end lost 0 bases, and 11 bases lay between the germline ends. CDR3 length: 15 residues. Germline V lookup: CDR1 SEHNR, CDR2 FQNEAQ (reference sequence). The receptor comes from a man younger than 40 in good health and CMV-seronegative. The J gene is TRBJ1-3, the V gene TRBV7-9; unclear D gene. The source material was PBMCs. In DNA, the CDR3 is TGTGCCAGCAGCGCATTAGAGAGCTCTGGAAACACCATATATTTT. Translated: CASSALESSGNTIYF.